This T cell receptor beta chain was sequenced during a study of OX40 agonist ivuxolimab in advanced cancers. Study at large: Hepatocellular carcinoma, melanoma, renal cell or head and neck cancer occurred in dose-escalation patients.

Regarding this clone: Its matching antigen is unknown.

CDR3 length: 14 residues. The germline gives CDR1 SGHNT, CDR2 YYREEE (reference sequence). The junction had 3 bases not matched to a gene; V was cut back by 3 bases and J by 4 bases. General study results and limits: By week 6 at 0.1 to 3.0 mg/kg, blood CD4+ and CD8+ T cells had expanded clonally.

Sequencing was performed with immunoSEQ multiplex PCR; in TCRdb, only in-frame clones are kept and a portion is missing. Counted here are tens of thousands of clones, approximately 88% occurring once; the ten biggest clones make up approximately 1.5%. Anyone with autoimmune disease history or systemic immunosuppression was excluded. V and J are TRBV5-4 and TRBJ2-1; TRBD2 aligns across 8 bases. The specimen was CD4+ or CD8+ T cells sorted from blood, collected in a trial of the OX40 agonist ivuxolimab. The TCR originated in an adult with an advanced solid tumor such as melanoma, head and neck, liver or kidney cancer. CDR3 coding DNA: TGTGCCAGCAGCTCACTAGCGGATTACAATGAGCAGTTCTTC. This codes for CASSSLADYNEQFF.